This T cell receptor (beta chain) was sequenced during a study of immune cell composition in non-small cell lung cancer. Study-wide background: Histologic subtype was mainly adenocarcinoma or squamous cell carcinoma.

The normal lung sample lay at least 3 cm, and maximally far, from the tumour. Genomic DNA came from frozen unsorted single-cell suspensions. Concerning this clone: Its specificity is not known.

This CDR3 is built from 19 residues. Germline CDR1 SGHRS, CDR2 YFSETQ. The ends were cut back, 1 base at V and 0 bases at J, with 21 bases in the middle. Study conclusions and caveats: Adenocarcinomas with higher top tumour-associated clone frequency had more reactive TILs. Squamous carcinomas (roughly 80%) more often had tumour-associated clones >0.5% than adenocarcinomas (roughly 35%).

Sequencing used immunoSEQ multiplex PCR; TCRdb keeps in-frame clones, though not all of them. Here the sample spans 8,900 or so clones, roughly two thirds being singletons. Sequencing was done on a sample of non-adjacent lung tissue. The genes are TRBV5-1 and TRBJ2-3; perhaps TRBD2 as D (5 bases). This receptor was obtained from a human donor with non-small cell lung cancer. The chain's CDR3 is CASSLTGDIEKTSTDTQYF. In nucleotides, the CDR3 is TGCGCCAGCAGCTTGACCGGGGATATCGAGAAAACTAGCACAGATACGCAGTATTTT.